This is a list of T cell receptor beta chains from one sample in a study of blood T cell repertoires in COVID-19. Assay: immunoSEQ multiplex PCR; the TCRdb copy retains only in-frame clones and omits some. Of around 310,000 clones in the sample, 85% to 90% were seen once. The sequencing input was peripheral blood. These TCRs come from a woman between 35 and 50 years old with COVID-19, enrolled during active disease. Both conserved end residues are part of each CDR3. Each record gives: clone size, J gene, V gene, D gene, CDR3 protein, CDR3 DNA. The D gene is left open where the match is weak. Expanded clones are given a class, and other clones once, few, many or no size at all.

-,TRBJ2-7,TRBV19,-,CASSIQALNYEQYF,TGTGCCAGTAGTATACAAGCTTTAAACTACGAGCAGTACTTC
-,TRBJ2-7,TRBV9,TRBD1,CASSPRQGSSYEQYF,TGTGCCAGCAGCCCGCGACAGGGATCGTCCTACGAGCAGTACTTC
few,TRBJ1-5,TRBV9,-,CASSVGSNQPQHF,TGTGCCAGCAGCGTAGGCAGTAATCAGCCCCAGCATTTT
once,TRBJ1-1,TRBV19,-,CASSTYRAEAFF,TGTGCCAGTAGTACTTACAGGGCTGAAGCTTTCTTT
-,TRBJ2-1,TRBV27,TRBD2,CASSFGLAGGGIYNEQFF,TGTGCCAGCAGTTTCGGACTAGCGGGAGGGGGGATTTACAATGAGCAGTTCTTC
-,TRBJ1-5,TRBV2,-,CASRSRAVQPQHF,TGTGCCAGCAGGTCCAGGGCGGTTCAGCCCCAGCATTTT
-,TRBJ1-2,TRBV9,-,CASSVDRENYGYTF,TGTGCCAGCAGCGTAGACAGAGAAAACTATGGCTACACCTTC
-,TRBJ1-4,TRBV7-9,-,CASSRYKTTNEKLFF,TGTGCCAGCAGCAGATACAAGACAACTAATGAAAAACTGTTTTTT
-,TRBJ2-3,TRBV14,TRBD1,CASSQSWGRGQGTDTQYF,TGTGCCAGCAGCCAAAGCTGGGGCAGGGGGCAAGGGACAGATACGCAGTATTTT
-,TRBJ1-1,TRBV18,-,CASSPPGLPNTEAFF,TGTGCCAGCTCACCACCGGGCCTCCCGAACACTGAAGCTTTCTTT
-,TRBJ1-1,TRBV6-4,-,CASSAGIGNTEAFF,TGTGCCAGCAGTGCGGGAATCGGGAACACTGAAGCTTTCTTT
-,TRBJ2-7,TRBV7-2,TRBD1,CASSLNTGGPYEQYF,TGTGCCAGCAGCTTAAATACAGGGGGCCCCTACGAGCAGTACTTC
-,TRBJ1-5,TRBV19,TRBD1,CASSWRQGGVYSNQPQHF,TGTGCCAGTAGTTGGAGACAGGGGGGGGTATATAGCAATCAGCCCCAGCATTTT
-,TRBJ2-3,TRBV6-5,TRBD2,CASSQLAGDTDTQYF,TGTGCCAGCAGCCAACTAGCGGGAGACACAGATACGCAGTATTTT
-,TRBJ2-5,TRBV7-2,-,CASSRRVQETQYF,TGTGCCAGCAGCCGCCGGGTCCAAGAGACCCAGTACTTC
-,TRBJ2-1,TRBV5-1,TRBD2,CASSFGLAGNNEQFF,TGCGCCAGCAGCTTCGGGCTAGCGGGGAACAATGAGCAGTTCTTC
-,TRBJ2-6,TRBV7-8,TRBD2,CASSSRLAGIISGANVLTF,TGTGCCAGCAGCTCCAGACTAGCGGGAATAATATCTGGGGCCAACGTCCTGACTTTC
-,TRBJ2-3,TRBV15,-,CATSRDFGGPPWDTQYF,TGTGCCACCAGCAGAGATTTCGGGGGGCCTCCTTGGGATACGCAGTATTTT
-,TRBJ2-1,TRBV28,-,CASSFSLVGNGKYNEQFF,TGTGCCAGCAGTTTTTCCCTCGTGGGGAACGGGAAATACAATGAGCAGTTCTTC
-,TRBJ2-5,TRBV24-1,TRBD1,CATSDAGTGEYQETQYF,TGTGCCACCAGTGACGCCGGGACAGGGGAGTACCAAGAGACCCAGTACTTC
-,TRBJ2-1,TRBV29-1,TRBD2,CSVEGGREGYNEQFF,TGCAGCGTTGAAGGGGGGCGGGAGGGCTACAATGAGCAGTTCTTC
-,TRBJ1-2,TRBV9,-,CASSVAQGNGGYTF,TGTGCCAGCAGCGTAGCTCAGGGTAATGGGGGCTACACCTTC
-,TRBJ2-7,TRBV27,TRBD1,CASSLGGQGSYEQYF,TGTGCCAGCAGTCTTGGAGGACAGGGTTCGTACGAGCAGTACTTC
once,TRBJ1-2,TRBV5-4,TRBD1,CASSLDPGQAYGYTF,TGTGCCAGCAGCTTGGATCCGGGACAGGCTTATGGCTACACCTTC
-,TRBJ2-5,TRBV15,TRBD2,CATSRVKGTSGSFSNGETQYF,TGTGCCACCAGCAGAGTGAAAGGGACTAGCGGGAGTTTTTCGAATGGCGAGACCCAGTACTTC
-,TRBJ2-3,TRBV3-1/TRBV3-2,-,CASSPSGLNTQYF,TGTGCCAGCAGCCCGTCCGGACTTAATACGCAGTATTTT